This entry lists 3 T cell receptor beta chains sequenced from one sample in a study of CXCR3-negative and CXCR3-positive naive CD8 T cells (dated by TCRdb to between 2018 and 2021). Paper-wide results and their limitations: TRB CDR3s from CXCR3-positive naive cells showed higher hydrophobicity (lower Kidera factor 4), lower energy, and higher strength and volume indices than CXCR3-negative naive cells.

Their antigens remain unidentified. Sequencing instrument: NextSeq 550. The Human TCR Profiling Kit (MiLaboratory) was used to make UMI-labeled 5' RACE TRB cDNA libraries. TCRdb reprocessed the raw reads; every CDR3 protein sequence is a single record, and DNA is not supplied. The table for this sample lists around 80,000 distinct CDR3 sequences. The top ten clones comprise about 0.62% of the sample. The source material was naive CXCR3+ CD8+ T cells from blood. The sample's cell subset or site, from its label and the paper: CD45RO-CCR7+CD27+CD95- naive CD8+ T cells expressing CXCR3 (TNR3+). Receptors were obtained from a human donor in good health. Some clones in this sample may be carry-over from other donors' samples.

This rearrangement joins TRBV12-3 or TRBV12-4 to TRBJ2-7. This CDR3 comprises 13 residues. The CDR3 protein is CASSPPNNYEQYF.

V and J are TRBV29-1 and TRBJ2-7; TCRdb lists TRBD1, though no DNA is available to test this call. Germline lookup yields CDR1 SQVTM and CDR2 ANQGSEA. This CDR3 spans 14 amino acids. The CDR3 is CSVEDREGAYEQYF.

The chain couples TRBV20-1 to TRBJ2-1; TCRdb selects TRBD1, and the lack of DNA leaves this call unchecked. Germline V gene data show CDR1 as DFQATT and CDR2 as SNEGSKA (reference sequence). This CDR3 comprises 15 residues. CDR3 region: CSARVDGGDYNEQFF.